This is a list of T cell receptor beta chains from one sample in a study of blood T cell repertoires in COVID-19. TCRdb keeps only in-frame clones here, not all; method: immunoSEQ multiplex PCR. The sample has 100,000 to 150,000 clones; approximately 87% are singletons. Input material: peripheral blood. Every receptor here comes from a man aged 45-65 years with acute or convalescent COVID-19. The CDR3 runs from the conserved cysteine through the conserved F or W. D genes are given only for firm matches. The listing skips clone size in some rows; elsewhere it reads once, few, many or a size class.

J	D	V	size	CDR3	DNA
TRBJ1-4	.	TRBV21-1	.	CAPSVEKLFF	TGTGCCCCCTCCGTGGAAAAACTGTTTTTT
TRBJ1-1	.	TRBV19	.	CASSSRTRTNTEAFF	TGTGCCAGTAGTTCCCGGACACGCACGAACACTGAAGCTTTCTTT
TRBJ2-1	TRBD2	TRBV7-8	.	CASSLGLAGPLGDEQFF	TGTGCCAGCAGCTTAGGGCTAGCGGGTCCCCTCGGGGATGAGCAGTTCTTC
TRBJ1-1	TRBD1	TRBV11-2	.	CASSLGTGELTEAFF	TGTGCCAGCAGCTTAGGCACAGGGGAATTAACTGAAGCTTTCTTT
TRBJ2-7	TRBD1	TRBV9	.	CASTSGTGGSYEQYF	TGTGCCAGCACCTCCGGGACAGGGGGTTCCTACGAGCAGTACTTC
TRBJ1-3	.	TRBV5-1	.	CASSLGPTGTGNTIYF	TGCGCCAGCAGCTTGGGCCCTACAGGGACTGGAAACACCATATATTTT
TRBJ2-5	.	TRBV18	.	CASSPPGRQETQYF	TGTGCCAGCTCACCACCGGGGCGGCAAGAGACCCAGTACTTC
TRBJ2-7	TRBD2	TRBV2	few	CASSATSGSLYEQYF	TGTGCCAGCAGCGCGACTAGCGGGAGTTTATACGAGCAGTACTTC
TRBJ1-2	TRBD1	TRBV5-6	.	CASSLEGALGYTF	TGTGCCAGCAGCTTGGAGGGGGCCCTCGGCTACACCTTC
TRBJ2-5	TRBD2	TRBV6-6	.	CASLRGRGETQYF	TGTGCCAGCCTCCGGGGGAGGGGAGAGACCCAGTACTTC
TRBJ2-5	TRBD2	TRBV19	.	CASNPGLAGNQETQYF	TGTGCCAGTAACCCGGGACTAGCGGGAAATCAAGAGACCCAGTACTTC
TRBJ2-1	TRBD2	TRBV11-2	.	CASSFLLREGQFF	TGTGCCAGCAGCTTCCTGTTGCGGGAGGGGCAGTTCTTC
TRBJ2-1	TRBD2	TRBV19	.	CASRLAGEQFF	TGTGCCAGTAGGCTAGCGGGTGAGCAGTTCTTC
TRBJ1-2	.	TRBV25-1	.	CASSGPSSGGLYGYTF	TGTGCCAGCAGTGGTCCCTCGTCTGGGGGCCTCTATGGCTACACCTTC
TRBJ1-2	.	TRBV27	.	CASSLGGPIYGGYTF	TGTGCCAGCAGTTTAGGAGGACCTATTTATGGCGGCTACACCTTC
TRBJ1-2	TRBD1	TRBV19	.	CASGPDRGRGYTF	TGTGCCAGTGGGCCCGACAGGGGTCGTGGCTACACCTTC
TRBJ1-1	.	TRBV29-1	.	CSVSRQSIMNTEAFF	TGCAGCGTTTCAAGACAGAGTATCATGAACACTGAAGCTTTCTTT
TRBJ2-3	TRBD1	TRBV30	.	CAWRGQASTDTQYF	TGTGCCTGGAGGGGACAGGCTAGCACAGATACGCAGTATTTT